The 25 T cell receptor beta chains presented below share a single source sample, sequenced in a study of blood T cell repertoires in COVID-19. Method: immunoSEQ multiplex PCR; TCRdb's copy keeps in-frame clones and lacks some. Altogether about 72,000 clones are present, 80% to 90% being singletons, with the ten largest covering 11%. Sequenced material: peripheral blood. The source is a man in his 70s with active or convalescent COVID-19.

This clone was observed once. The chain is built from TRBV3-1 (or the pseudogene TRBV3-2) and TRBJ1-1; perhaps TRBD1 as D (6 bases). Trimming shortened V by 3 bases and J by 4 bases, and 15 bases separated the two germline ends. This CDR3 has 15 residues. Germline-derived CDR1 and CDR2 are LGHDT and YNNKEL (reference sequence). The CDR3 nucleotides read TGTGCCAGCAGCCACACACCAGGGGTGGGCACTGAAGCTTTCTTT. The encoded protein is CASSHTPGVGTEAFF.

This chain's CDR3 is CATRTGYYGYTF. The CDR3 DNA sequence: TGTGCCACTCGGACAGGGTACTATGGCTACACCTTC. The V and J genes are TRBV19 and TRBJ1-2; TRBD1 aligns across 8 bases. This CDR3 is built from 12 residues. V was clipped by 10 bases and J by 3 bases; unmatched bases: 4. The V gene's germline CDR1 is LNHDA and CDR2 SQIVND (reference sequence).

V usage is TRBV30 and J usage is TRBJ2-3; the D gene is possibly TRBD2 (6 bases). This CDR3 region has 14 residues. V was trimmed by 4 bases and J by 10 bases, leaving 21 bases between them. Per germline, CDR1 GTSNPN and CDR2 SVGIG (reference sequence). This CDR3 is CAWKASEHRVPQYF. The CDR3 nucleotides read TGTGCCTGGAAGGCTAGCGAGCACCGAGTCCCGCAGTATTTT. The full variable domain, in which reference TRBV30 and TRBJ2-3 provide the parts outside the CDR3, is SQTIHQWPATLVQPVGSPLSLECTVEGTSNPNLYWYRQAAGRGLQLLFYSVGIGQISSEVPQNLSASRPQDRQFILSSKKLLLSDSGFYLCAWKASEHRVPQYFGPGTRLTVL.

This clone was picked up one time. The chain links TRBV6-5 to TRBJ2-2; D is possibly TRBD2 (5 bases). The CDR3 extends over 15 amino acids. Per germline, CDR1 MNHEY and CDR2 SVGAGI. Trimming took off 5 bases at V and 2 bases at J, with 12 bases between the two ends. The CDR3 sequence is CASSPRTGNTGELFF. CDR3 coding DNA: TGTGCCAGCAGTCCTCGGACTGGAAACACCGGGGAGCTGTTTTTT.

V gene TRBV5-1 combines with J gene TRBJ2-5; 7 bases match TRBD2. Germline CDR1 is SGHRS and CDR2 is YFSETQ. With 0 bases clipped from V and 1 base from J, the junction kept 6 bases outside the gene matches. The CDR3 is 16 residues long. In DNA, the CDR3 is TGCGCCAGCAGCTTGGCCTGGGGCGGGAGCCAAGAGACCCAGTACTTC. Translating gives CASSLAWGGSQETQYF.

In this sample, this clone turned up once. CDR3 sequence: CASSPIGPGVAKNIQYF. In nucleotides, the CDR3 is TGTGCCAGCTCACCAATAGGCCCCGGGGTTGCCAAAAACATTCAGTACTTC. The genes are TRBV18 and TRBJ2-4, with D perhaps matching TRBD2 (5 bases). Germline CDR1 KGHSH, CDR2 LQKENI. CDR3 size: 17 residues. V was trimmed by 2 bases and J by 1 base, leaving 15 bases between them.

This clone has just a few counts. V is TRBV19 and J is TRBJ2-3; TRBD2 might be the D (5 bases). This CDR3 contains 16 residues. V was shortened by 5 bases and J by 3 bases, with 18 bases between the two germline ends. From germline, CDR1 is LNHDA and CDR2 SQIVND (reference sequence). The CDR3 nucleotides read TGTGCCAGTAGTGACGCCCTCAGGAGGAGTACAGATACGCAGTATTTT. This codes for CASSDALRRSTDTQYF.

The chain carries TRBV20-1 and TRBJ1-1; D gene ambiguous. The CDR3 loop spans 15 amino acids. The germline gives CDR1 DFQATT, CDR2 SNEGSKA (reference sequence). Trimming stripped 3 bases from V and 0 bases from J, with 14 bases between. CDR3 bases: TGCAGTGCTAGTAGACCGGGGAGCCTGAACACTGAAGCTTTCTTT. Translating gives CSASRPGSLNTEAFF.

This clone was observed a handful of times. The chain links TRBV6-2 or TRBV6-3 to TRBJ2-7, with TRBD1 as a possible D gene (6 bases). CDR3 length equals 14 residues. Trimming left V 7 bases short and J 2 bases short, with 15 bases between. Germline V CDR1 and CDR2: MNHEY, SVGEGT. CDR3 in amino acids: CASTPGHPPYEQYF. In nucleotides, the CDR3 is TGTGCCAGCACCCCGGGACATCCACCCTACGAGCAGTACTTC.

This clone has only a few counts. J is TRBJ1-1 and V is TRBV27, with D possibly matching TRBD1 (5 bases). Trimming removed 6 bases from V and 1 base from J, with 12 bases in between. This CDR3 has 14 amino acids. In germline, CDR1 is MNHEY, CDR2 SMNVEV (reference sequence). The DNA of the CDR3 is TGTGCCAGCAGGTTCCCCGGGGGGAACACTGAAGCTTTCTTT. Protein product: CASRFPGGNTEAFF.

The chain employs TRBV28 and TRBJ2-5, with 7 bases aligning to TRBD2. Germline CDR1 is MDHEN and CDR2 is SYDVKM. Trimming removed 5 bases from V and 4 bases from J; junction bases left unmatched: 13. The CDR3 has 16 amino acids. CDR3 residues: CASSPIGGGPRETQYF. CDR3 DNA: TGTGCCAGCAGTCCTATTGGGGGGGGACCCAGAGAGACCCAGTACTTC.

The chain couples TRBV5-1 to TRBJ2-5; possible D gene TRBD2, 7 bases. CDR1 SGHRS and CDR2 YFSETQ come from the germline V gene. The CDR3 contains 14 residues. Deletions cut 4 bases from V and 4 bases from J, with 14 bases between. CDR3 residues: CASSGGAEGETQYF. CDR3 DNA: TGCGCCAGCAGCGGGGGGGCAGAGGGAGAGACCCAGTACTTC.

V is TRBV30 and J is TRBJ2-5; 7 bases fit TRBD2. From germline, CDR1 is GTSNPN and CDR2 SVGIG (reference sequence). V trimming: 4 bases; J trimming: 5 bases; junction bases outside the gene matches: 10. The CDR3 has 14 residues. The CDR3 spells CAWTPPAGLETQYF. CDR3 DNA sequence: TGTGCCTGGACCCCCCCAGCGGGATTGGAGACCCAGTACTTC.

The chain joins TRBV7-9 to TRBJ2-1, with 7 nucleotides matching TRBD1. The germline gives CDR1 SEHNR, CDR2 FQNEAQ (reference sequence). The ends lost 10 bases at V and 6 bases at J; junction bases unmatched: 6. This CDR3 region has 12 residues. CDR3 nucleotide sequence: TGTGCCACAGGGACAGCCCCCAATGAGCAGTTCTTC. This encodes CATGTAPNEQFF. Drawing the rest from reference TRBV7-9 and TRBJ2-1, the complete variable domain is DTGVSQNPRHKITKRGQNVTFRCDPISEHNRLYWYRQTLGQGPEFLTYFQNEAQLEKSRLLSDRFSAERPKGSFSTLEIQRTEQGDSAMYLCATGTAPNEQFFGPGTRLTVL.

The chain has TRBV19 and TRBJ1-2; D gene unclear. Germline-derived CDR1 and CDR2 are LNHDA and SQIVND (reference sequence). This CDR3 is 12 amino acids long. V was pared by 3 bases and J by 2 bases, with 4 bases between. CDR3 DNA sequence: TGTGCCAGTAGTATTGTAAACTATGGCTACACCTTC. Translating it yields CASSIVNYGYTF.

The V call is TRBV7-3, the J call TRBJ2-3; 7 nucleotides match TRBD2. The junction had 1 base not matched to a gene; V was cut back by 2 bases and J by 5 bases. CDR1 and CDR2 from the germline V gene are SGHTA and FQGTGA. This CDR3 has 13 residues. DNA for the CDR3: TGTGCCAGCAGCTTAGAGCGGGAAGATACGCAGTATTTT. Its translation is CASSLEREDTQYF.

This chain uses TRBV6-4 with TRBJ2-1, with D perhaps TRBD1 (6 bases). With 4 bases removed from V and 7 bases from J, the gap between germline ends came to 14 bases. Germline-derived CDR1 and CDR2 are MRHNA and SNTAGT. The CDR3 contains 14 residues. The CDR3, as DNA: TGTGCCAGCAGTGCTCAACAGGGATGGAATGAGCAGTTCTTC. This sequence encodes CASSAQQGWNEQFF.

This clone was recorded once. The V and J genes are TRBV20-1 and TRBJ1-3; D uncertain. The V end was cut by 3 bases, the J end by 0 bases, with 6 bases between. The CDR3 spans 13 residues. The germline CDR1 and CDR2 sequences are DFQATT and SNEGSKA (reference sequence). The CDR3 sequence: CSASLVSGNTIYF. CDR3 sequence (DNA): TGCAGTGCTAGTCTCGTCTCTGGAAACACCATATATTTT.

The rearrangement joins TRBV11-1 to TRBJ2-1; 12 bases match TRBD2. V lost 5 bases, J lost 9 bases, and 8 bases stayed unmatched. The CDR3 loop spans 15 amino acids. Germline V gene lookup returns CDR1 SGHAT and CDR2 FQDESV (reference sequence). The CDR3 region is CASSATSGRWGEQFF. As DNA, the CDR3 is TGTGCCAGCAGCGCTACTAGCGGGAGGTGGGGTGAGCAGTTCTTC.

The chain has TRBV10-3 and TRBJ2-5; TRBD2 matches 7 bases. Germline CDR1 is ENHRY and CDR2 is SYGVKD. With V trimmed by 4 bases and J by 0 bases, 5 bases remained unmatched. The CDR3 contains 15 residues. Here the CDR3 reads CAISAGTTYQETQYF. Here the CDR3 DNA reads TGTGCCATCAGTGCTGGGACTACTTACCAAGAGACCCAGTACTTC.

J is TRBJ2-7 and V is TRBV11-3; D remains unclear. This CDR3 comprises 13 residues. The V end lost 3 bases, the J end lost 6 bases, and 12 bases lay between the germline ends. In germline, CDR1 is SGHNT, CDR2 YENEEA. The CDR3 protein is CASSFQASGEQYF. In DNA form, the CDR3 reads TGTGCCAGCAGCTTCCAAGCTTCGGGCGAGCAGTACTTC.

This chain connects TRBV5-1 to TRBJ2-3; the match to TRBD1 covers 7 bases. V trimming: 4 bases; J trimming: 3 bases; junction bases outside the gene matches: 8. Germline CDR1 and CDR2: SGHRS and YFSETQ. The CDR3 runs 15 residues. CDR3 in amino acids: CASSHSGQETDTQYF. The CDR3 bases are TGCGCCAGCAGCCACTCCGGACAGGAGACAGATACGCAGTATTTT.

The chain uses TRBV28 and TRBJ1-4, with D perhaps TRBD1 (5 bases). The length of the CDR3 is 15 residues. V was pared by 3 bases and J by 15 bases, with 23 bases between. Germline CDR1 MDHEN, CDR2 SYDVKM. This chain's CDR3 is CASSFGTARGGMVFF. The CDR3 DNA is TGTGCCAGCAGTTTTGGAACCGCAAGGGGTGGGATGGTGTTTTTT.

CDR3 sequence reads: CASSLSRGQNTEAFF. CDR3 coding DNA: TGTGCCAGCAGTTTATCGAGGGGGCAGAACACTGAAGCTTTCTTT. The chain carries TRBV28 and TRBJ1-1; 7 bases align to TRBD1. The germline gives CDR1 MDHEN, CDR2 SYDVKM. Unmatched junction bases numbered 3, after V lost 1 base and J lost 1 base. CDR3 length: 15 amino acids. Supplemented by reference TRBV28 and TRBJ1-1, the full variable domain reads DVKVTQSSRYLVKRTGEKVFLECVQDMDHENMFWYRQDPGLGLRLIYFSYDVKMKEKGDIPEGYSVSREKKERFSLILESASTNQTSMYLCASSLSRGQNTEAFFGQGTRLTVV.

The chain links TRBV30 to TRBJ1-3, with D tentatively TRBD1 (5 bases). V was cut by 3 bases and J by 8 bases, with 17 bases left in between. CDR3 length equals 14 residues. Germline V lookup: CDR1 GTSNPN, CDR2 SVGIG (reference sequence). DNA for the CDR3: TGTGCCTGGAGAACCTGGGACTTTGGGGACACCATATATTTT. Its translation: CAWRTWDFGDTIYF.